This TCR beta chain derives from a study of Graves' ophthalmopathy and Graves' hyperthyroidism. At the level of the study: Upon initial diagnosis and before any treatment, peripheral blood was collected.

This clonotype has ten or more counts. What it binds is not known. If no ophthalmopathy appeared within 18 months of follow-up, hyperthyroidism was termed stable. From germline, CDR1 is SQVTM and CDR2 ANQGSEA. V was pared by 2 bases and J by 8 bases, with 12 bases between. The CDR3 runs 12 residues. RNA transcripts served as template for amplifying TCR beta CDR3 sequences. Second-round multiplex PCR followed a first-round RT-PCR using HTBI primers. TCRdb re-analysed the multiplex PCR reads in MiXCR, keeping a single row per CDR3 protein. The sample records some 380,000 distinct CDR3 sequences, 15% being singletons. Study conclusions and caveats: Its predictions of ophthalmopathy progression gave the model 55% to 71% sensitivity and 72.22% specificity. Researchers report that a 13-signature model separated ophthalmopathy from stable hyperthyroidism, posting roughly 90% sensitivity and 81.08% specificity.

The sample was peripheral blood. V is TRBV29-1 and J is TRBJ1-2; D not resolved. This receptor was obtained from a woman between 18 and 29 years old with stable Graves' hyperthyroidism. The CDR3 spells CSVERSDGGYTF. The CDR3 coding sequence is TGCAGCGTTGAAAGGTCTGATGGGGGCTACACCTTC.